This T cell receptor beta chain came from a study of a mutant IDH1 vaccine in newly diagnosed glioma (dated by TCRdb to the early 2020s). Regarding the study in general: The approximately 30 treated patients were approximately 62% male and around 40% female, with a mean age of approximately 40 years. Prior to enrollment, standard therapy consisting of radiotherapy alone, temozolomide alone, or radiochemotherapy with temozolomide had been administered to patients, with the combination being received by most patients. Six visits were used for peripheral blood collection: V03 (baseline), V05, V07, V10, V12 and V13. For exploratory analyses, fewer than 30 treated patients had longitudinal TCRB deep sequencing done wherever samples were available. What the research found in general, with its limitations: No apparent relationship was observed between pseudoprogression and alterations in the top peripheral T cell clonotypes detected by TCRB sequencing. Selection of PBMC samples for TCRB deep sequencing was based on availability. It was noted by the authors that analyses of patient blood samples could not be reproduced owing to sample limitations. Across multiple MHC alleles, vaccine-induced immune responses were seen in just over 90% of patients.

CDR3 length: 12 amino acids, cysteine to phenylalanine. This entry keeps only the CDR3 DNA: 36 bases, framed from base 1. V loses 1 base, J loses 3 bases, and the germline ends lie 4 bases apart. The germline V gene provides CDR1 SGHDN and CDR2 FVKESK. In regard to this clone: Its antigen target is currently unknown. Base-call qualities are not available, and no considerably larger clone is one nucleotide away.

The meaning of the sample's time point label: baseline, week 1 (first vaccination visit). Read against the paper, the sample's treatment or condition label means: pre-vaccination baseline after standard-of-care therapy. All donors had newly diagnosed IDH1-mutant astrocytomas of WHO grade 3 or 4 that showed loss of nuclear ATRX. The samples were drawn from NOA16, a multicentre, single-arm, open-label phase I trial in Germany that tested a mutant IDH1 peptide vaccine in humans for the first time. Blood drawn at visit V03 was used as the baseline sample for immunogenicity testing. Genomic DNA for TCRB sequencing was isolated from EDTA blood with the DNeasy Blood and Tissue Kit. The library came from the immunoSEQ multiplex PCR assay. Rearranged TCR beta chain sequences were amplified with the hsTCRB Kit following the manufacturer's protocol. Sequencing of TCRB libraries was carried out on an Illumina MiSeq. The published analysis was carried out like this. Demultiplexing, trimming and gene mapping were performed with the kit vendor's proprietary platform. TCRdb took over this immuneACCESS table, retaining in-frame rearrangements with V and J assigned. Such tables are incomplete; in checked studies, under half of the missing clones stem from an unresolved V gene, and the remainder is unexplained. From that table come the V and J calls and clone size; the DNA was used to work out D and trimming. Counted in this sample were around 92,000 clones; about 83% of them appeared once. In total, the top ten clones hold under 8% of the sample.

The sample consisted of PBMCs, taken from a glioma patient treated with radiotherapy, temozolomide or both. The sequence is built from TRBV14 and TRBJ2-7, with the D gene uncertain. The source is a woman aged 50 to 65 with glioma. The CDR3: CASSQGGYEQYF. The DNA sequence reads TGTGCCAGCAGCCAAGGCGGCTACGAGCAGTACTTC. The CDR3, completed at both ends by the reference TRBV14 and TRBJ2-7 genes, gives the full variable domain EAGVTQFPSHSVIEKGQTVTLRCDPISGHDNLYWYRRVMGKEIKFLLHFVKESKQDESGMPNNRFLAERTGGTYSTLKVQPAELEDSGVYFCASSQGGYEQYFGPGTRLTVT.